The 29 T cell receptor beta chains below were found in one sample sequenced in a study of blood T cell repertoires in COVID-19. Only in-frame clones appear in the TCRdb table, and some are missing; sequencing was by immunoSEQ multiplex PCR. Of approximately 90,000 clones detected, around 84% appear once; the ten largest clones hold more than 20%. Sequenced: peripheral blood. The receptors come from a man aged 60 to 69 with acute or convalescent COVID-19.

The V call is TRBV7-9, the J call TRBJ1-5; D is undetermined. Per the germline V gene, CDR1 is SEHNR and CDR2 is FQNEAQ (reference sequence). The CDR3 spans 12 residues. V lost 3 bases and J lost 10, with 10 bases in between. The CDR3 loop reads CASSFEDGPQHF. The CDR3 DNA reads TGTGCCAGCAGCTTTGAGGATGGCCCCCAGCATTTT.

This clone was recorded a few times. This CDR3 reads CASSERGPPPREQYV. As DNA, the CDR3 is TGTGCCAGCAGCGAGCGGGGACCCCCTCCTCGAGAGCAGTACGTC. The rearrangement joins TRBV21-1 to TRBJ2-7; the table names TRBD2, a call not compared with the DNA. TRBV21-1 is labeled a pseudogene. The CDR3 loop spans 15 amino acids.

The CDR3, as DNA: TGTGCCAGCAGGACCACAGGGGGCGAGCCCCAGCATTTT. Encoded protein: CASRTTGGEPQHF. This chain joins TRBV2 and TRBJ1-5; 9 bases align to TRBD1. There are 13 residues in the CDR3. In germline, CDR1 is SNHLY, CDR2 FYNNEI. After removal of 6 bases from V and 8 bases from J, the junction contained 5 bases not matched to a gene.

The sample holds a few counts of this clone. The genes are TRBV6-1 and TRBJ2-1; TRBD2 matches 7 bases. The V segment lost 2 bases and the J segment 2 bases; nucleotides outside the gene matches: 3. The CDR3 covers 15 residues. The germline gives CDR1 MNHNS, CDR2 SASEGT. The CDR3 here is CASSEMAGAYNEQFF. CDR3 DNA sequence: TGTGCCAGCAGTGAAATGGCGGGGGCCTACAATGAGCAGTTCTTC.

The gene calls are TRBV30 and TRBJ2-3; 10 bases map to TRBD2. V lost 3 bases to trimming and J lost 3 bases; unmatched junction nucleotides: 6. Germline loops: CDR1 GTSNPN, CDR2 SVGIG (reference sequence). CDR3 length equals 15 residues. The chain's CDR3 is CAWRKAGGPTDTQYF. CDR3 DNA: TGTGCCTGGAGGAAAGCGGGGGGGCCAACAGATACGCAGTATTTT.

The V gene is TRBV11-2, the J gene TRBJ1-1, with D unresolved. Per germline, CDR1 SGHAT and CDR2 FQNNGV. The CDR3 covers 12 residues. The germline V and J ends were trimmed by 1 base and 6 bases, with 6 bases remaining between them. CDR3 sequence (DNA): TGTGCCAGCAGCTTAGCGGGAGCTGAAGCTTTCTTT. It translates to CASSLAGAEAFF.

This clone was seen a few times. The gene calls are TRBV2 and TRBJ1-4; perhaps TRBD1 as D (5 bases). The germline CDR1 and CDR2 sequences are SNHLY and FYNNEI. V lost 11 bases and J 3 bases, leaving 13 bases between the germline ends. The CDR3 is made up of 13 amino acids. CDR3 nucleotide sequence: TGTGCCGGGTCGACAGACTCTAATGAAAAACTGTTTTTT. It codes for CAGSTDSNEKLFF. The complete variable domain, with remaining parts taken from reference TRBV2 and TRBJ1-4, reads EPEVTQTPSHQVTQMGQEVILRCVPISNHLYFYWYRQILGQKVEFLVSFYNNEISEKSEIFDDQFSVERPDGSNFTLKIRSTKLEDSAMYFCAGSTDSNEKLFFGSGTQLSVL.

The chain uses TRBV7-9 and TRBJ1-5; 10 nucleotides line up with TRBD1. This CDR3 is 15 amino acids long. Trimming cost V 1 base and J 6 bases; bases outside gene matches: 3. The germline V gene has CDR1 SEHNR and CDR2 FQNEAQ (reference sequence). For the CDR3, the DNA is TGTGCCAGCAGCTTAGGACAGGGGGCGACTCAGCCCCAGCATTTT. Amino acid sequence: CASSLGQGATQPQHF.

This clone was detected a few times. V and J are TRBV20-1 and TRBJ2-1; D is possibly TRBD2 (6 bases). Trimming cost V 3 bases and J 3 bases, with 15 bases left between them. This CDR3 is 15 amino acids long. CDR1 is DFQATT and CDR2 is SNEGSKA in the germline V gene (reference sequence). DNA of the CDR3: TGCAGTGCTAGTTCTGCGGGGCGAATCTACAATGAGCAGTTCTTC. Protein: CSASSAGRIYNEQFF.

The chain is built from TRBV6-5 and TRBJ1-6, with TRBD1 as a possible D gene (6 bases). V was shortened by 4 bases and J by 7 bases, with 11 bases between the two germline ends. The CDR3 consists of 14 residues. CDR1 MNHEY and CDR2 SVGAGI come from the germline V gene. CDR3 residues: CASSSGHGNSPLHF. The CDR3 coding sequence is TGTGCCAGCAGTTCGGGACACGGAAATTCACCCCTCCACTTT.

A single count supports this clone. The V call is TRBV3-1 (or the pseudogene TRBV3-2), the J call TRBJ2-5; tentatively, D is TRBD1 (6 bases). Trimming stripped 6 bases from V and 5 bases from J, with 16 bases between. The CDR3 loop spans 14 amino acids. Germline V gives CDR1 LGHDT, CDR2 YNNKEL (reference sequence). The CDR3 DNA is TGTGCCAGCAGACCAGGGGTTCCGTCGGAGACCCAGTACTTC. This encodes CASRPGVPSETQYF.

The V call is TRBV28, the J call TRBJ1-2; TRBD1 agrees at 7 bases. The CDR3 has 13 amino acids. With V trimmed by 7 bases and J by 4 bases, 6 bases remained unmatched. CDR1 and CDR2 (germline): MDHEN, SYDVKM. CDR3 sequence: CASTGGSRYGYTF. CDR3 nucleotide sequence: TGTGCCAGCACAGGGGGTTCCCGCTATGGCTACACCTTC.

V is TRBV7-3 and J is TRBJ2-1; D ambiguous. The CDR3 runs 12 residues. The germline V and J ends were trimmed by 2 bases and 8 bases, with 7 bases remaining between them. The germline gives CDR1 SGHTA, CDR2 FQGTGA. The CDR3 loop reads CASSLAGYEQFF. CDR3 DNA: TGTGCCAGCAGCTTAGCCGGTTATGAGCAGTTCTTC.

The chain carries TRBV6-1 and TRBJ2-1; TRBD2 matches 7 bases. Trimming at V came to 1 base and at J to 15 bases, leaving 9 bases not matched to a gene. CDR3 length: 13 residues. Germline loops: CDR1 MNHNS, CDR2 SASEGT. For the CDR3, the DNA is TGTGCCAGCAGTGAAGGGACTATTGGGGAGGGGTTCTTC. Translated: CASSEGTIGEGFF.

The chain uses TRBV7-2 and TRBJ2-5; TRBD1 agrees at 8 bases. The CDR3 length is 14 residues. Germline loops: CDR1 SGHTA, CDR2 FQGNSA. Unmatched junction bases numbered 3, after V lost 5 bases and J lost 1 base. The chain's CDR3 is CASSLDRGQETQYF. CDR3 DNA: TGTGCCAGCAGCCTCGACAGGGGCCAAGAGACCCAGTACTTC.

This chain links TRBV28 with TRBJ2-7; 9 nucleotides line up with TRBD2. In germline, CDR1 is MDHEN, CDR2 SYDVKM. The CDR3 runs to 15 residues. V was clipped by 10 bases and J by 0 bases; unmatched bases: 10. The CDR3, as DNA: TGTGCCACCCGGGGCCGGGGACTAGCCTCCTACGAGCAGTACTTC. Translation gives CATRGRGLASYEQYF.

The chain is built from TRBV12-3 or TRBV12-4 and TRBJ2-5, with D possibly TRBD2 on 6 matching bases. The V gene lost 6 bases and the J gene lost 6 bases, with 11 bases spanning the gap. CDR3 length: 12 amino acids. The CDR3, as DNA: TGTGCCAGCAGGACCGGGGGAAAGACCCAGTACTTC. Encoded protein: CASRTGGKTQYF.

V and J are TRBV30 and TRBJ1-1, with 7 bases fitting TRBD1. CDR1 and CDR2 from the germline V gene are GTSNPN and SVGIG (reference sequence). The trim removed 7 bases at V and 2 bases at J, leaving 7 bases unmatched. There are 13 residues in the CDR3. Here the CDR3 DNA reads TGTGCCTCAAAGACAGGGAGAAACACTGAAGCTTTCTTT. This sequence encodes CASKTGRNTEAFF.

The chain employs TRBV3-1 (or the pseudogene TRBV3-2) and TRBJ1-1; D gene uncertain. The CDR3 loop spans 13 amino acids. CDR1 is LGHDT and CDR2 is YNNKEL in the germline V gene (reference sequence). V shed 0 bases and J shed 4 bases, with 6 bases lying between them. CDR3 DNA: TGTGCCAGCAGCCAAGACTCCCCCACTGAAGCTTTCTTT. Translation gives CASSQDSPTEAFF.

This clone has a handful of counts. V usage is TRBV7-2 and J usage is TRBJ2-7; 10 positions match TRBD1. With V trimmed by 5 bases and J by 6 bases, 10 bases remained unmatched. This CDR3 has 15 amino acids. Looked up from germline, CDR1 is SGHTA and CDR2 is FQGNSA. The CDR3 DNA is TGTGCCAGCAGCCCAAGGACAGGGGGATATGGCGAGCAGTACTTC. Protein: CASSPRTGGYGEQYF.

This chain links TRBV2 with TRBJ1-2; D ambiguous. The CDR3 extends over 14 amino acids. V was shortened by 2 bases and J by 1 base, with 8 bases between the two germline ends. The germline V gene encodes CDR1 SNHLY and CDR2 FYNNEI. Written as DNA, the CDR3 is TGTGCCAGCAGTGAACTGGTCAGTAACTATGGCTACACCTTC. Translation gives CASSELVSNYGYTF.

This chain uses TRBV2 with TRBJ1-5; 9 bases match TRBD1. V lost 6 bases and J lost 7; bases outside the gene matches: 7. CDR3 length equals 14 residues. Per germline, CDR1 SNHLY and CDR2 FYNNEI. Written as DNA, the CDR3 is TGTGCCAGCAGCCCAGGGACAGGGAACCAGCCCCAGCATTTT. Translated, it gives CASSPGTGNQPQHF. Together with reference TRBV2 and TRBJ1-5, the CDR3 gives the full variable domain: EPEVTQTPSHQVTQMGQEVILRCVPISNHLYFYWYRQILGQKVEFLVSFYNNEISEKSEIFDDQFSVERPDGSNFTLKIRSTKLEDSAMYFCASSPGTGNQPQHFGDGTRLSIL.

The chain has TRBV28 and TRBJ1-2; D gene ambiguous. Trimming removed 4 bases from V and 4 bases from J, with 13 bases in between. CDR1 MDHEN and CDR2 SYDVKM come from the germline V gene. This CDR3 spans 14 amino acids. For the CDR3, the DNA is TGTGCCAGCAGTTCGATGGGAGAGGGCTATGGCTACACCTTC. Translated: CASSSMGEGYGYTF.

The rearrangement uses TRBV5-1 and TRBJ1-1; no clear D. Germline CDR1 reads SGHRS; CDR2 reads YFSETQ. The CDR3 loop spans 14 amino acids. Deletions cut 1 base from V and 8 bases from J, with 15 bases between. In DNA, the CDR3 is TGCGCCAGCAGCTTGTTCGCCCGACTTACCGAAGCTTTCTTT. Translating gives CASSLFARLTEAFF.

The chain uses TRBV7-2 and TRBJ1-2; 8 positions match TRBD1. V dropped 4 bases and J dropped 3; count of bases not matched to a gene: 7. Germline V lookup: CDR1 SGHTA, CDR2 FQGNSA. This CDR3 is 15 amino acids long. The CDR3 region is CASSSSQGAYYGYTF. The CDR3 DNA reads TGTGCCAGCAGCTCCAGTCAGGGGGCATACTATGGCTACACCTTC.

V gene TRBV19 combines with J gene TRBJ1-3; 7 bases fit TRBD1. The length of the CDR3 is 18 residues. Losses at the gene ends were 5 bases for V and 4 bases for J; bases not matched to a gene: 17. Germline V gene sequence: CDR1 LNHDA, CDR2 SQIVND (reference sequence). CDR3 loop: CASSRRQGQTITGNTIYF. CDR3 DNA: TGTGCCAGTAGTCGAAGGCAGGGACAGACGATTACCGGAAACACCATATATTTT.

This chain uses TRBV27 with TRBJ2-3; D possibly corresponds to TRBD1 (5 bases). The CDR3 has 16 residues. The germline V gene encodes CDR1 MNHEY and CDR2 SMNVEV (reference sequence). The ends were cut back, 5 bases at V and 2 bases at J, with 17 bases in the middle. CDR3 coding DNA: TGTGCCAGCAGTGAACCAAGGGGCCGTGACACAGATACGCAGTATTTT. This encodes CASSEPRGRDTDTQYF.

CDR3 in amino acids: CASSFSGTGGAGLNQPQHF. The CDR3, as DNA: TGTGCCAGCAGTTTCTCCGGGACAGGGGGCGCTGGGTTAAATCAGCCCCAGCATTTT. The rearrangement links TRBV28 to TRBJ1-5, with 12 positions matching TRBD1. V shed 3 bases and J 4 bases; nucleotides not matched to a gene: 13. CDR1 is MDHEN, CDR2 SYDVKM, per germline. The CDR3 covers 19 residues.

The V call is TRBV5-5, the J call TRBJ2-2, with 7 bases fitting TRBD1. Germline CDR1 and CDR2: SGHKS and YYEKEE (reference sequence). The length of the CDR3 is 16 residues. J lost 4 bases, V lost 2 bases, and 8 bases had no gene match. CDR3 sequence: CASSLSTGVGTGELFF. In DNA, the CDR3 is TGTGCCAGCAGCTTATCCACAGGGGTCGGCACCGGGGAGCTGTTTTTT.